The sequence of this T cell receptor beta chain was determined in a study of cytomegalovirus exposure and HLA in healthy donors. Regarding the study as a whole: Most TCR sequences were uncommon, yet certain public TCRs appeared in many donors. Per published accounts, TCR beta sequences correctly predicted the HLA-A and HLA-B alleles of most subjects.

In regard to this clone: Its antigen is unidentified.

The PCR ran on 60 Vbeta and 13 Jbeta primers. Profiling relied on immunoSEQ multiplex PCR, and the TCRdb table lists in-frame clones only, not all of them. This sample has more than 100,000 clones, with approximately 77% found just once. The CDR3 extends over 15 amino acids. The ends lost 1 base at V and 0 bases at J; junction bases unmatched: 1. Germline V gene data show CDR1 as LGHNA and CDR2 as YNFKEQ. The source is a woman in her forties in good health and CMV-seronegative. Sequenced sample: PBMCs. This chain uses TRBV4-2 with TRBJ1-2; 8 positions match TRBD1. The CDR3 loop reads CASSQATGANYGYTF. The CDR3, as DNA: TGTGCCAGCAGCCAAGCGACAGGGGCTAACTATGGCTACACCTTC.